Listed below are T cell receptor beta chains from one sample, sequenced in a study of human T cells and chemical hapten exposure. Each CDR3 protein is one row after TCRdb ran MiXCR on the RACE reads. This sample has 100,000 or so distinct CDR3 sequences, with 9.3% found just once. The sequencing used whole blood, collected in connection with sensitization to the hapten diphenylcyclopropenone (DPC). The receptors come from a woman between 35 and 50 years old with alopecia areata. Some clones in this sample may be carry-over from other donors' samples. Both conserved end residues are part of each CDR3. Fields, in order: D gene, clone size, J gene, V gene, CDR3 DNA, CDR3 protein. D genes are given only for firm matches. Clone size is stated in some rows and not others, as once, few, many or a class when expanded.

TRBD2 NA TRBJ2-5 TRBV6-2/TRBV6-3 TGTGCCAGCACCTCCGGTACTAGCGGGAGGGCCGGTGAAGAGACCCAGTACTTC CASTSGTSGRAGEETQYF
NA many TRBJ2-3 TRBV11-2 TGTGCCACCGGTCCGTGGGGCAGCACAGATACGCAGTATTTT CATGPWGSTDTQYF
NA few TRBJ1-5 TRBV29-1 TGCAGCGTTGTCGTCCAGGGCTATAGCAATCAGCCCCAGCATTTT CSVVVQGYSNQPQHF
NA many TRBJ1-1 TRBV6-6 TGTGCCAGCAGTTCTGGGGACGCAGTGGGAAACACTGAAGCTTTCTTT CASSSGDAVGNTEAFF
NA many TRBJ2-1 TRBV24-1 TGTGCCACCAGTGATTTGACGAGGACGGGCTACAATGAGCAGTTCTTC CATSDLTRTGYNEQFF
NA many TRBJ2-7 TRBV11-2 TGTGCCAGCAGCCTGACCCCGTCGGGCGAGCAGTACTTC CASSLTPSGEQYF
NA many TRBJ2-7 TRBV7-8 TGTGCCAGCAGCCCTAGACGGGACAACTATGGAGGTTCGGCCCACGAGCAGTACTTC CASSPRRDNYGGSAHEQYF
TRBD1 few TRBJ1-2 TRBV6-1 TGTGCCGTAACCGGGACAGGGGGCTACACCTTC CAVTGTGGYTF
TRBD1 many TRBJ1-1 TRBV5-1 TGCGCCAGCAGCTGGGACAGGCCGAACACTGAAGCTTTCTTT CASSWDRPNTEAFF
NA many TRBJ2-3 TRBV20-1 TGCAGTGCTAGAGGCGAATCGGGCACAGATACGCAGTATTTT CSARGESGTDTQYF
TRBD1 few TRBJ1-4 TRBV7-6 TGTGCCAGCAGCACCAATCCGGGACAGGGAAATGAAAAACTGTTTTTT CASSTNPGQGNEKLFF
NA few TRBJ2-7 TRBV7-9 TGTGCCAGCAACCACCTCGAGCAGTACTTC CASNHLEQYF
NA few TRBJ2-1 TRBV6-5 TGTGCCAGCAGTTACTCGATTAACAGCTTTAATGAGCAGTTCTTC CASSYSINSFNEQFF
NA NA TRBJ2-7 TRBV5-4 TGTGTCAGCAGCTTTGTTGGGTCTTCCGAGCAGTACTTC CVSSFVGSSEQYF
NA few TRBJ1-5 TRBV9 TGTGCCAGCAGCCCCCAGGGACACCTAGATCAGCCCCAGCATTTT CASSPQGHLDQPQHF
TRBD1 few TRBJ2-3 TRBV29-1 TGCAGCGTGAAGGGGGCTAGCACGTGGGGAGATACGCAGTATTTT CSVKGASTWGDTQYF
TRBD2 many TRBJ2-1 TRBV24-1 TGTGCCACCAGTGATTTGGCTAGCGGGAGATTAAATGAGCAGTTCTTC CATSDLASGRLNEQFF
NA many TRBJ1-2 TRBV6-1 TGTGCCAGCAGTGAGGACGTCCGTTATGGCTACACCTTC CASSEDVRYGYTF
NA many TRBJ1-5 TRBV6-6 TGTGCCAGCAGTTACCCACCCCAGTCGGGCCAGCCCCAGCATTTT CASSYPPQSGQPQHF
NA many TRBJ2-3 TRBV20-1 TGCAGTGCTAGAGAGGAGGGCAGGGGAGATACGCAGTATTTT CSAREEGRGDTQYF
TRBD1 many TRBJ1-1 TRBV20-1 TGCAGCGCCGGGGGACAGTTGAACACTGAAGCTTTCTTT CSAGGQLNTEAFF
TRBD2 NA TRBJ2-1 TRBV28 TGTGCCAGCACTCTCGGGAGGAAGAATGAGCAGTTCTTC CASTLGRKNEQFF
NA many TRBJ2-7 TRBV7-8 TGTGCCAGCAGCCGGAAGGCAGCGGCCGTCGAGCAGTACTTC CASSRKAAAVEQYF
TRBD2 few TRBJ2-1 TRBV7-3 TGTGCCAGCAGCATGACTAGCGGGAGGTACAATGAGCAGTTCTTC CASSMTSGRYNEQFF
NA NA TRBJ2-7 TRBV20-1 TGCAGTGCGAGGACAGACTCCTACGAGCAGTACTTC CSARTDSYEQYF
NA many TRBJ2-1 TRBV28 TGTGCCAGCAGTCTCCCCTCCCCGGACAGTTACAATGAGCAGTTCTTC CASSLPSPDSYNEQFF
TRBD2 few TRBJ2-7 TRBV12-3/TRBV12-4 TGTGCCAGCAGTCGGACTAGCGACGTCTACGAGCAGTACTTC CASSRTSDVYEQYF
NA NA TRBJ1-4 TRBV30 TGTGCCTGGAGTGTCTCCAGAGAAAAACTGTTTTTT CAWSVSREKLFF
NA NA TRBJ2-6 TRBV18 TGTGCCAGCTCACCAACGGCGAACGGGGCCAACGTCCTGACTTTC CASSPTANGANVLTF
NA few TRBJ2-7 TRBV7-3 TGTGCCAGCAGCTCCCATCACGGGGCGGGATCTGGAGAGCAGTACTTC CASSSHHGAGSGEQYF
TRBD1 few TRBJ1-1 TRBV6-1 TGTGCCAGCAGTGAAGCGGACAGGGGGACTGAAGCTTTCTTT CASSEADRGTEAFF
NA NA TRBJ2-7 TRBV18 TGTGCCAGCTCACCAATCCCAGGGGCCTACGAGCAGTACTTC CASSPIPGAYEQYF
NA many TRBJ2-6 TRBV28 TGTGCCAGCAGCCAACCCTCTGGGGCCAACGTCCTGACTTTC CASSQPSGANVLTF
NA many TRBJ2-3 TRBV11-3 TGTGCCAGCAGCTTAGATGGGGCGGTAACGGAGACAGATACGCAGTATTTT CASSLDGAVTETDTQYF
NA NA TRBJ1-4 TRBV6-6 TGTGCCAGCAAACGACCTAATGAAAAACTGTTTTTT CASKRPNEKLFF
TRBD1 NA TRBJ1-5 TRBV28 TGTGCCAGCAGCCGCCGACAGGGGACAGGGCAGCCCCAGCATTTT CASSRRQGTGQPQHF
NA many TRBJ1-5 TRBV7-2 TGTGCCAGCAGCTTAACAGGACGGCGGCAGCCCCAGCATTTT CASSLTGRRQPQHF
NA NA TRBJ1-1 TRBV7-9 TGTGCCAGCAGCTTAGCGGTCCACAGGACTGAAGCTTTCTTT CASSLAVHRTEAFF
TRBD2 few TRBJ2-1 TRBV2 TGTGCCAGCAGGCCCAACCGACTAGCGGGACAGCCAGGGGATGAGCAGTTCTTC CASRPNRLAGQPGDEQFF
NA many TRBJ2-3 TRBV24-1 TGTGCCACCAGTGACTTGATCCCGGGGGGCGCGGGTACAGATACGCAGTATTTT CATSDLIPGGAGTDTQYF
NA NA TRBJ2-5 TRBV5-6 TGTGCCAGCAGTCTTAGGGCGGTTAAGACCCAGTACTTC CASSLRAVKTQYF
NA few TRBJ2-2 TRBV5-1 TGCGCCAGCAGCCCCACAGTATACGGGACCGGGGAGCTGTTTTTT CASSPTVYGTGELFF
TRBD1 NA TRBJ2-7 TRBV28 TGTGCCAGCACCCCCCAGGGACAGGCGTACGAGCAGTACTTC CASTPQGQAYEQYF
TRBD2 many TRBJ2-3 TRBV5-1 TGCGCCAGCACCCCGACTAGCGGGTTTGTAGATACGCAGTATTTT CASTPTSGFVDTQYF
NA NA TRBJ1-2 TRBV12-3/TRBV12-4 TGTGCCAGCAGTTTAGGAGCAGGGGATGGCTACACCTTC CASSLGAGDGYTF
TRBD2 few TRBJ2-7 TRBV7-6 TGTGCCAGCAGCTTAATGACTAGCGGGAGGTACGAGCAGTACTTC CASSLMTSGRYEQYF
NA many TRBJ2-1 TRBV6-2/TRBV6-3 TGTGCCAGCAGGCGAGGGGGGGGTAGCGTCTACAATGAGCAGTTCTTC CASRRGGGSVYNEQFF
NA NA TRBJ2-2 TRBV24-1 TGTGCCACCAGCGACGGGGGGCGTGACACCGGGGAGCTGTTTTTT CATSDGGRDTGELFF
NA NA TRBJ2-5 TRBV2 TGTGCCAGCACCCCCATAGGTAGGGGCGGAGAGACCCAGTACTTC CASTPIGRGGETQYF
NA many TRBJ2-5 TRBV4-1 TGCGCCAGCAGCCAAGACTGGCAGACGCCGTATCAAGAGACCCAGTACTTC CASSQDWQTPYQETQYF
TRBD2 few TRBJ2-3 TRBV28 TGTGCCAGCAGTTTCTCCGGACTAGCGGGAACAGATACGCAGTATTTT CASSFSGLAGTDTQYF
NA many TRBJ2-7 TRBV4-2 TGTGCCAGCAGCCAAGATAATCTAAGAGGCCAGAGGTCCTACGAGCAGTACTTC CASSQDNLRGQRSYEQYF
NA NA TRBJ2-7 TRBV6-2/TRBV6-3 TGTGCCAGCAGTTACGGGATCTTAGCCCACGAGCAGTACTTC CASSYGILAHEQYF